This TCR beta chain was identified in a study of Ad26.COV2.S vaccination and SARS-CoV-2 variants. As for the study in general: The trial was COV1001 and the donor's arm was Ad26.COV2.S. Study-level points and caveats: With respect to non-spike TCR breadth, vaccine and placebo recipients were similar. Spike-specific TCR breadth was greater in vaccine than placebo recipients.

This sample's treatment: 19 received Ad26.COV2.S at low or high dose, single or two shots; five or six received placebo; per-sample allocation not given. All samples were drawn on day 63, counting from the first vaccine or placebo injection. Within Boston, the person who donated was an adult of 18-55 years. Remarks on this clone: Its antigen is not known.

Germline V gene data show CDR1 as LGHNA and CDR2 as YSLEER. V lost 3 bases, J lost 4 bases, and 10 bases stayed unmatched. This CDR3 region has 17 residues. Produced via immunoSEQ multiplex PCR; TCRdb's table is partial and in-frame only. The sample contains approximately 250,000 clones, around 90% of which appear only once. The receptor was derived from a person aged 18 to 59 who received the Ad26.COV2.S COVID-19 vaccine or a placebo. The sample in question was peripheral blood, obtained in a trial of Ad26.COV2.S vaccine versus placebo. The chain has TRBV4-3 and TRBJ2-2; 8 bases align to TRBD2. CDR3 sequence: CASSHPSGRKGTGELFF. The CDR3 DNA sequence: TGCGCCAGCAGCCATCCCAGCGGGAGAAAGGGCACCGGGGAGCTGTTTTTT.